The 32 T cell receptor beta chains presented below share a single source sample, sequenced in a study of T cell repertoires in cytomegalovirus infection. MiXCR, run by TCRdb on the reads, gives a single entry per CDR3 protein. Here the sample spans 150,000 to 200,000 distinct CDR3 sequences, roughly 27% being singletons. Sequencing input: PBMCs. Receptor source: a human donor in good health (CMV status not recorded). Some clones in this sample may be carry-over from other donors' samples.

This clonotype occurred a few times. The V gene is TRBV4-2, the J gene TRBJ2-3, with 10 bases matching TRBD1. The V segment lost 0 bases and the J segment 6 bases; nucleotides outside the gene matches: 9. The CDR3 sequence is 17 residues long. Germline V lookup: CDR1 LGHNA, CDR2 YNFKEQ. This CDR3 reads CASSQDVGDRGFDTQYF. The CDR3 nucleotides read TGTGCCAGCAGCCAAGATGTAGGGGACAGGGGCTTTGATACGCAGTATTTT.

The gene calls are TRBV7-2 and TRBJ2-1, with TRBD1 identical over 8 bases. The V gene end was trimmed by 1 base and the J gene end by 8 bases; junction bases not matched to a gene: 1. Germline V CDR1 and CDR2: SGHTA, FQGNSA. The CDR3 sequence is 13 residues long. The CDR3 nucleotides are TGTGCCAGCAGCTTAGAACAGGGGGATGAGCAGTTCTTC. Translated, it gives CASSLEQGDEQFF.

This clonotype occurred a few times. V usage is TRBV6-2 or TRBV6-3 and J usage is TRBJ1-1, with D possibly being TRBD1 (6 bases). The length of the CDR3 is 13 residues. CDR1 and CDR2 from the germline V gene are MNHEY and SVGEGT. V shed 6 bases and J shed 6 bases, with 14 bases lying between them. The CDR3 loop is CASRRTGLSEAFF. CDR3 in DNA: TGTGCCAGCAGGAGAACAGGGTTATCTGAAGCTTTCTTT.

In its sample, this clonotype was seen many times. The V and J genes are TRBV7-2 and TRBJ2-2; D uncertain. CDR1 and CDR2 (germline): SGHTA, FQGNSA. V was clipped by 5 bases and J by 5 bases, with 15 bases between them. The CDR3 runs to 15 residues. This chain's CDR3 is CASSPPNILTGELFF. The CDR3 DNA sequence: TGTGCCAGCAGCCCGCCAAATATCCTAACCGGGGAGCTGTTTTTT.

This clonotype occurred a few times. The chain uses TRBV7-2 and TRBJ1-6; TRBD1 might be the D (5 bases). The CDR3 is made up of 15 amino acids. CDR1 is SGHTA and CDR2 is FQGNSA in the germline V gene. V was pared by 6 bases and J by 7 bases, with 16 bases between. CDR3 DNA sequence: TGTGCCAGCAGACCGGGACCTCAAGCGAATTCACCCCTCCACTTT. Protein sequence: CASRPGPQANSPLHF.

The CDR3 DNA reads as TGTGCCGACCGGGTTCCCCCAACCCCCACCTATGAGCAGTTCTTC. It codes for CADRVPPTPTYEQFF. The rearrangement uses TRBV6-1 and TRBJ2-1; D call uncertain. Germline CDR1 reads MNHNS; CDR2 reads SASEGT. V was cut by 11 bases and J by 8 bases, with 25 bases left in between. The CDR3 spans 15 residues.

The chain employs TRBV15 and TRBJ1-5, with TRBD1 matching over 9 bases. Germline lookup yields CDR1 LNHNV and CDR2 YYDKDF (reference sequence). With V trimmed by 1 base and J by 1 base, 8 bases remained unmatched. This CDR3 comprises 18 residues. DNA for the CDR3: TGTGCCACCAGCAGAGCGAGACTAGGACAGGGGAGCAATCAGCCCCAGCATTTT. Its protein product is CATSRARLGQGSNQPQHF.

The CDR3 loop is CASSSTGGEDTGELFF. DNA for the CDR3: TGTGCCAGCAGTTCGACAGGGGGCGAGGACACCGGGGAGCTGTTTTTT. This chain connects TRBV6-1 to TRBJ2-2; 10 positions agree with TRBD1. The CDR3 spans 16 residues. The V and J ends lost 5 bases and 3 bases, in that order; junction bases with no gene match: 6. CDR1 and CDR2 (germline): MNHNS, SASEGT.

The V call is TRBV20-1, the J call TRBJ2-1; no definite D call. Germline CDR1 and CDR2: DFQATT and SNEGSKA (reference sequence). V dropped 7 bases and J dropped 1 base, with 8 bases sitting between them. This CDR3 region has 12 residues. The CDR3 nucleotides are TGCAGTGTCCCTGCGTCCTACAATGAGCAGTTCTTC. It specifies CSVPASYNEQFF.

The rearrangement joins TRBV5-1 to TRBJ1-4, with 7 positions matching TRBD1. The length of the CDR3 is 15 residues. CDR1 is SGHRS, CDR2 YFSETQ, per germline. J lost 7 bases, V lost 0 bases, and 6 bases had no gene match. CDR3 loop: CASSLEGGGGEKLFF. CDR3 in DNA: TGCGCCAGCAGCTTGGAAGGAGGGGGCGGTGAAAAACTGTTTTTT. The whole variable domain, remainder taken from reference TRBV5-1 and TRBJ1-4, is KAGVTQTPRYLIKTRGQQVTLSCSPISGHRSVSWYQQTPGQGLQFLFEYFSETQRNKGNFPGRFSGRQFSNSRSEMNVSTLELGDSALYLCASSLEGGGGEKLFFGSGTQLSVL.

This clonotype was counted only a few times. The CDR3 nucleotides are TGCAGCGTTTCGGTAGTTATCTATAATTCACCCCTCCACTTT. Its translation is CSVSVVIYNSPLHF. The chain recombines TRBV29-1 with TRBJ1-6; D call uncertain. CDR3 length equals 14 residues. Germline CDR1 reads SQVTM; CDR2 reads ANQGSEA. Trimming took off 5 bases at V and 3 bases at J, with 11 bases between the two ends.

This clonotype has a single count. The J gene is TRBJ1-4, the V gene TRBV20-1, with D maybe TRBD1 (6 bases). This CDR3 is built from 14 residues. Trimming took 0 bases from V and 7 from J, leaving 12 bases between them. Germline-derived CDR1 and CDR2 are DFQATT and SNEGSKA (reference sequence). In nucleotides, the CDR3 is TGCAGTGCTAGAGAGGCAGGGGAGCGTGAAAAACTGTTTTTT. It is translated as CSAREAGEREKLFF.

This clonotype was counted between two and nine times. This chain links TRBV19 with TRBJ1-4; tentative D call: TRBD1 (5 bases). Germline CDR1 and CDR2: LNHDA and SQIVND (reference sequence). V lost 7 bases, J lost 4 bases, and 10 bases lay in between. CDR3 length: 13 amino acids. The CDR3 here is CASTRQINEKLFF. For the CDR3, the DNA is TGTGCCAGTACGCGACAGATTAATGAAAAACTGTTTTTT.

This clonotype was seen more than once but under ten times. The gene calls are TRBV4-2 and TRBJ2-5, with D possibly called TRBD1 or TRBD2 (5 bases each). CDR1 and CDR2 from the germline V gene are LGHNA and YNFKEQ. The CDR3 runs to 14 residues. Between the trimmed V and J ends, which lost 5 bases and 8 bases, there was a span of 18 bases. In DNA form, the CDR3 reads TGTGCCAGCAGCGTTTGGGGCTACCGGGATACCCAGTACTTC. Translated, it gives CASSVWGYRDTQYF.

The chain joins TRBV2 to TRBJ1-5; 9 nucleotides line up with TRBD1. Germline assignment: CDR1 SNHLY and CDR2 FYNNEI. V shed 7 bases, J shed 7 bases, and the junction held 5 bases outside the gene matches. This CDR3 has 13 residues. As DNA, the CDR3 is TGTGCCAGCATAGAGGACAGGGGCCAGCCCCAGCATTTT. Protein product: CASIEDRGQPQHF. The variable domain in full, with the rest retrieved from reference TRBV2 and TRBJ1-5, is EPEVTQTPSHQVTQMGQEVILRCVPISNHLYFYWYRQILGQKVEFLVSFYNNEISEKSEIFDDQFSVERPDGSNFTLKIRSTKLEDSAMYFCASIEDRGQPQHFGDGTRLSIL.

V usage is TRBV4-3 and J usage is TRBJ2-3, with D tentatively TRBD2 (6 bases). Germline V gene lookup returns CDR1 LGHNA and CDR2 YSLEER. Trimming removed 0 bases at V and 2 bases at J, with 15 bases between. This CDR3 contains 17 residues. In DNA, the CDR3 is TGCGCCAGCAGCCAAGATCTCGGGGGAAGGGCCACAGATACGCAGTATTTT. Translating it yields CASSQDLGGRATDTQYF.

This clonotype was picked up a small number of times. V usage is TRBV29-1 and J usage is TRBJ1-5; TRBD1 might be the D (6 bases). The V gene lost 5 bases and the J gene lost 0 bases, with 17 bases spanning the gap. The CDR3 spans 16 residues. Germline V gene sequence: CDR1 SQVTM, CDR2 ANQGSEA. The CDR3, as DNA: TGCAGCGTTCCGGACAGCGATGCCTATAGCAATCAGCCCCAGCATTTT. Translation gives CSVPDSDAYSNQPQHF. Full variable domain (outside the CDR3, taken from reference TRBV29-1 and TRBJ1-5): SAVISQKPSRDICQRGTSLTIQCQVDSQVTMMFWYRQQPGQSLTLIATANQGSEATYESGFVIDKFPISRPNLTFSTLTVSNMSPEDSSIYLCSVPDSDAYSNQPQHFGDGTRLSIL.

In its sample, this clonotype was seen a few times. The chain joins TRBV14 to TRBJ2-7, with 9 positions matching TRBD1. Germline V CDR1 and CDR2: SGHDN, FVKESK. The CDR3 contains 16 residues. J was trimmed by 4 bases and V by 4 bases; bases with no gene match: 11. In DNA, the CDR3 is TGTGCCAGCAGCCGCTGGGGTGGGACAGGGCTTTACGAGCAGTACTTC. Its translation is CASSRWGGTGLYEQYF.

The V and J genes are TRBV7-6 and TRBJ1-1; tentative D call: TRBD1 (6 bases). Trimming took 3 bases from V and 0 from J, leaving 11 bases between them. CDR1 and CDR2 from the germline V gene are SGHVS and FNYEAQ. This CDR3 contains 15 residues. CDR3 nucleotide sequence: TGTGCCAGCAGCTTGCCCGGGGACATGAACACTGAAGCTTTCTTT. Its protein product is CASSLPGDMNTEAFF.

This clonotype came up many times. The chain combines TRBV12-3 or TRBV12-4 with TRBJ1-2; the match to TRBD1 covers 10 bases. V shed 6 bases, J shed 4 bases, and the junction held 8 bases outside the gene matches. CDR3 length: 15 amino acids. Here the CDR3 reads CASSPMTGGGYGYTF. For the CDR3, the DNA is TGTGCCAGCAGCCCGATGACAGGGGGCGGCTATGGCTACACCTTC.

As to this clonotype: Just one base apart from a much larger clone, this may be a read error. The chain is built from TRBV7-2 and TRBJ1-6; weak D call: TRBD1 (5 bases). CDR3 length: 14 residues. Trimming pared 8 bases from V and 6 bases from J, leaving 14 bases between. Germline V gene data show CDR1 as SGHTA and CDR2 as FQGNSA. The CDR3 here is CASGDGRINSPLHF. As DNA, the CDR3 is TGTGCCAGCGGGGACGGCAGGATTAATTCACCCCTCCACTTT.

This clonotype has more than one count but fewer than ten. This chain uses TRBV7-2 with TRBJ1-6, with TRBD1 matching over 7 bases. Per the germline V gene, CDR1 is SGHTA and CDR2 is FQGNSA. The CDR3 spans 16 residues. V was pared by 6 bases and J by 10 bases, with 15 bases of the junction left unmatched. CDR3 in amino acids: CASSSGRQGRGSPLHF. For the CDR3, the DNA is TGTGCCAGCAGTTCGGGACGACAGGGTCGGGGATCACCCCTCCACTTT.

The chain employs TRBV25-1 and TRBJ2-5; D may match TRBD1 or TRBD2 (7 bases each). CDR3 size: 15 residues. Deletions cut 5 bases from V and 5 bases from J, with 18 bases between. Germline-derived CDR1 and CDR2 are MGHDK and SYGVNS. CDR3 amino acids: CASSPLGGGDETQYF. CDR3 bases: TGTGCCAGCAGTCCCCTGGGAGGGGGCGACGAGACCCAGTACTTC.

The genes are TRBV6-2 or TRBV6-3 and TRBJ1-4; a possible D gene is TRBD1 (5 bases). Germline-derived CDR1 and CDR2 are MNHEY and SVGEGT. The ends were cut back, 2 bases at V and 5 bases at J, with 9 bases in the middle. CDR3 length equals 14 residues. CDR3 in amino acids: CASSYGGSNEKLFF. In DNA, the CDR3 is TGTGCCAGCAGTTACGGGGGGTCGAATGAAAAACTGTTTTTT.

The chain combines TRBV7-2 with TRBJ1-5; D ambiguous. Germline lookup yields CDR1 SGHTA and CDR2 FQGNSA. V lost 3 bases to trimming and J lost 0 bases, with 9 bases between them. The CDR3 loop spans 15 amino acids. The CDR3 reads CASSLGPFSNQPQHF. In DNA form, the CDR3 reads TGTGCCAGCAGCTTGGGCCCATTTAGCAATCAGCCCCAGCATTTT.

The chain joins TRBV11-1 to TRBJ2-2; D uncertain. Per the germline V gene, CDR1 is SGHAT and CDR2 is FQDESV (reference sequence). V lost 0 bases, J lost 4 bases, and 9 bases lay in between. The CDR3 loop spans 15 amino acids. For the CDR3, the DNA is TGTGCCAGCAGCTTAGCGTCCCCCCGCACCGGGGAGCTGTTTTTT. Translating gives CASSLASPRTGELFF.

This clonotype was found a few times. This chain uses TRBV4-3 with TRBJ1-1, with 9 bases that match TRBD1. The V gene end was trimmed by 3 bases and the J gene end by 11 bases; junction bases not matched to a gene: 4. The germline V gene has CDR1 LGHNA and CDR2 YSLEER. The CDR3 is 12 residues long. The DNA for the CDR3 is TGCGCCAGCAGCCAGACAGGGGGAAAGGCTTTCTTT. Its protein is CASSQTGGKAFF.

The chain employs TRBV7-2 and TRBJ2-4; possible D gene TRBD2, 6 bases. V lost 4 bases and J lost 0, with 13 bases in between. The CDR3 spans 16 residues. Germline CDR1 and CDR2: SGHTA and FQGNSA. CDR3 protein: CASSSCGTIAKNIQYF. In DNA, the CDR3 is TGTGCCAGCAGCTCATGCGGGACCATAGCCAAAAACATTCAGTACTTC.

This clonotype was counted a few times. The V and J genes are TRBV7-2 and TRBJ1-1, with 7 bases identical to TRBD1. CDR1 SGHTA and CDR2 FQGNSA come from the germline V gene. The CDR3 runs 15 residues. After removal of 5 bases from V and 1 base from J, the junction contained 7 bases not matched to a gene. The chain's CDR3 is CASSRRQGSNTEAFF. The CDR3 DNA sequence: TGTGCCAGCAGCCGAAGACAGGGTTCGAACACTGAAGCTTTCTTT.

This clonotype showed up many times. J is TRBJ2-3 and V is TRBV7-8; weak D call: TRBD2 (6 bases). V was trimmed by 5 bases and J by 3 bases, leaving 12 bases between them. This CDR3 has 14 amino acids. CDR1 is SGHVS and CDR2 is FQNEAQ in the germline V gene. For the CDR3, the DNA is TGTGCCAGCAGCCTCGGGACTCCAACAGATACGCAGTATTTT. Its protein is CASSLGTPTDTQYF.

V and J are TRBV4-2 and TRBJ1-5, with D perhaps matching TRBD1 (5 bases). This CDR3 region has 15 residues. The V and J ends lost 0 bases and 3 bases respectively, with 9 bases between them. Germline V gene data show CDR1 as LGHNA and CDR2 as YNFKEQ. The CDR3 spells CASSQDGAVNQPQHF. In DNA, the CDR3 is TGTGCCAGCAGCCAAGATGGGGCAGTCAATCAGCCCCAGCATTTT.

This clonotype was seen a few times. This sequence joins TRBV7-9 and TRBJ1-2; D ambiguous. Germline CDR1 and CDR2: SEHNR and FQNEAQ (reference sequence). Trimming removed 6 bases from V and 2 bases from J, with 13 bases in between. The CDR3 is 14 residues long. The chain's CDR3 is CASSFYAGNYGYTF. The CDR3 nucleotides are TGTGCCAGCAGTTTTTATGCGGGGAACTATGGCTACACCTTC.